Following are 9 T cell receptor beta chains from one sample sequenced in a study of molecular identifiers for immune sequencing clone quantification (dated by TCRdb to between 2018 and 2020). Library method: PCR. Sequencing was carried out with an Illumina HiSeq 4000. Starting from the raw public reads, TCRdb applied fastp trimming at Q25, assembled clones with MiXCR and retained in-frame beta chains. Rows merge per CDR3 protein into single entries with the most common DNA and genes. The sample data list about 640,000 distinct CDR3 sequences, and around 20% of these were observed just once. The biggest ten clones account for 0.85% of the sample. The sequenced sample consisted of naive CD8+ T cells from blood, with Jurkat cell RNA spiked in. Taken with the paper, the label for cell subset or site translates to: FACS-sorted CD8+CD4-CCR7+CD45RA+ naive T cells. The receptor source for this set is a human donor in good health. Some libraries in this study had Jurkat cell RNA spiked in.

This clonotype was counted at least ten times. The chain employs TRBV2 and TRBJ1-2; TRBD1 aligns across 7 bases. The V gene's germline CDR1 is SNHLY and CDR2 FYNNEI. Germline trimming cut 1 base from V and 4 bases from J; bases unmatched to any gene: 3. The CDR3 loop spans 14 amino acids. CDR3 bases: TGTGCCAGCAGTGAAGGGCAGGGGGGCTATGGCTACACCTTC. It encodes CASSEGQGGYGYTF. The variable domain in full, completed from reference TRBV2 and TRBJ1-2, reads EPEVTQTPSHQVTQMGQEVILRCVPISNHLYFYWYRQILGQKVEFLVSFYNNEISEKSEIFDDQFSVERPDGSNFTLKIRSTKLEDSAMYFCASSEGQGGYGYTFGSGTRLTVV.

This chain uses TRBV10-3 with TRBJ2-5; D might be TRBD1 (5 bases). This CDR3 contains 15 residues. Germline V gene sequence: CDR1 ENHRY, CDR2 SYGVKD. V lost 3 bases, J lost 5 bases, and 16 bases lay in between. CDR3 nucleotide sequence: TGTGCCATCAGTGATCTTCCAGGGCGTGGGGAGACCCAGTACTTC. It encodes CAISDLPGRGETQYF.

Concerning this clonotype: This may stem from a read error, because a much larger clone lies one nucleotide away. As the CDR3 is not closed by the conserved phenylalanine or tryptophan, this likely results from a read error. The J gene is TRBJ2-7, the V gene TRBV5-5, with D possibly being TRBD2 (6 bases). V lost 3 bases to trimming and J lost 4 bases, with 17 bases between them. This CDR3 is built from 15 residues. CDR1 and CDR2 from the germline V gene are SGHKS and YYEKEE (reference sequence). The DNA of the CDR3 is TGTGCCAGCAGCTCCTTGGGGGGTTCCTCGTACGAGCAGTACTCC. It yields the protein CASSSLGGSSYEQYS.

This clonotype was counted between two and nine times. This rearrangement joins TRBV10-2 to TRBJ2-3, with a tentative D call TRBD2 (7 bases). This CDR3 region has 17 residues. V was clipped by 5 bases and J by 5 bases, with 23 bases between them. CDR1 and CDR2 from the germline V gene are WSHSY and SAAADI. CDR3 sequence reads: CASSRVISRGREDTQYF. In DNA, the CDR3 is TGCGCCAGCAGTCGGGTTATTTCGCGGGGGCGTGAAGATACGCAGTATTTT.

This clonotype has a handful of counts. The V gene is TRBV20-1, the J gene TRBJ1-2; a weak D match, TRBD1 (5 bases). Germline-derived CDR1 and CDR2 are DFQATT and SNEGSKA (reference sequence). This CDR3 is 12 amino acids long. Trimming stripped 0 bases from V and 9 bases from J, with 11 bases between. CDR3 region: CSAREGVVSYTF. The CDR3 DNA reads TGCAGTGCTAGAGAGGGGGTTGTGAGCTACACCTTC.

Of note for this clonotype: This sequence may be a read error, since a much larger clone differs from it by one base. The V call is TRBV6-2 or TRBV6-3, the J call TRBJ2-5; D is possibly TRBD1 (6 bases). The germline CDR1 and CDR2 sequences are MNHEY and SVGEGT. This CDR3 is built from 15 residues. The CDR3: CASYKNREYQEPQYF. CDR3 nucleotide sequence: TGTGCCAGCTACAAGAACAGGGAATACCAAGAGCCCCAGTACTTC.

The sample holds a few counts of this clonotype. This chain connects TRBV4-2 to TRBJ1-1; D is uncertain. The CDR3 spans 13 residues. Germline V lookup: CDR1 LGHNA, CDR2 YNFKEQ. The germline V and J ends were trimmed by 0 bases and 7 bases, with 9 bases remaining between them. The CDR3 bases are TGTGCCAGCAGCCAAGATGCGACCGATGAAGCTTTCTTT. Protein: CASSQDATDEAFF.

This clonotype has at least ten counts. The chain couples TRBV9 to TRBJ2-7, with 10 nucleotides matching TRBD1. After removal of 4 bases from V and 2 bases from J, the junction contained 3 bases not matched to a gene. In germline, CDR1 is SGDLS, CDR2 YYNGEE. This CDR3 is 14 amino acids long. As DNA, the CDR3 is TGTGCCAGCAGCACCGGACAGGGGGCCTACGAGCAGTACTTC. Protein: CASSTGQGAYEQYF.

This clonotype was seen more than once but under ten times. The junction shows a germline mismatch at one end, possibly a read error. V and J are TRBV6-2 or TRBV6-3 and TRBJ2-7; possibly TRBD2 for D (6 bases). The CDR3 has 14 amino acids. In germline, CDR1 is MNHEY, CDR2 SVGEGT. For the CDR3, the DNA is TGTGCCAGCAGCTACGGGGGAACTTACTACGGGCAGTACTTC. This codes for CASSYGGTYYGQYF.